Detailed here is one T cell receptor (beta chain). The CDR3 loop spans 16 amino acids. Germline CDR1 and CDR2: MGHDK and SYGVNS. V lost 8 bases to trimming and J lost 0 bases, with 17 bases between them. Peripheral blood CD8+ and CD4+ T cells were profiled by TCR beta sequencing. It was treatment-naive patients with stable or active relapsing-remitting disease who made up the multiple sclerosis controls. This specimen belongs to a study of CD8 T cells in Susac syndrome. RNA in amounts of roughly 0.45 to 1 ug was reverse transcribed with random hexamers. TCRdb called the immunoSEQ multiplex PCR reads again in MiXCR, with one record for every CDR3 protein. The sample shows about 300,000 distinct CDR3 sequences, roughly 90% of them seen only once.

The source material was CD8+ T cells from PBMCs. The chain recombines TRBV25-1 with TRBJ1-3; maybe TRBD1 (5 bases). The source of this sequence is a human donor with multiple sclerosis. The CDR3 bases are TGTGCCAGCGGAGGAGGGGCGATAGGCTCTGGAAACACCATATATTTT. Translation gives CASGGGAIGSGNTIYF.